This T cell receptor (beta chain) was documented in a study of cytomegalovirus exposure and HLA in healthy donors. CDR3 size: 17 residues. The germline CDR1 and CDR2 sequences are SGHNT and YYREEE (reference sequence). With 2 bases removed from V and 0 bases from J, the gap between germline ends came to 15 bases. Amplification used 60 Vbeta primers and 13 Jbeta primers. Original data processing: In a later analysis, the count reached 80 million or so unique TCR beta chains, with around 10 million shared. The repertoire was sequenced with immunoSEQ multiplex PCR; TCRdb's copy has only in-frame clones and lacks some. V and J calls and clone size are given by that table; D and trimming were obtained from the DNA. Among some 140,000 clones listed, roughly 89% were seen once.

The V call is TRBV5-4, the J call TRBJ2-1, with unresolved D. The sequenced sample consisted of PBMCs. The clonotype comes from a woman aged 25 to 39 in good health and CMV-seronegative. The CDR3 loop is CASSFEVRSRSYNEQFF. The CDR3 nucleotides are TGTGCCAGCAGCTTCGAGGTGCGGAGCCGCTCCTACAATGAGCAGTTCTTC.